The source of this T cell receptor beta chain is a study of human T cells and chemical hapten exposure. Study-wide context: A mostly female patient group had alopecia areata, totalis or universalis.

With regard to this clonotype: Antigen: not known.

Germline values: CDR1 MNHNS, CDR2 SASEGT. This CDR3 region has 14 residues. Regarding time point: pre-sensitization, week 0. Indicated treatment: therapeutic diphenylcyclopropenone sensitization with weekly scalp DPC. Attachment of unique molecular identifiers to individual cDNA molecules was performed in the library. Original analysis: Sample TCR counts, which ranged from roughly 20,000 to 690,600, had a median of approximately 96,000. MiXCR, applied by TCRdb to the RACE reads, yields one record per CDR3 protein. The V and J calls and clone size come from TCRdb's table, not from the authors' own analysis. The table records tens of thousands of distinct CDR3 sequences, 10% to 13% of them present only once. General study findings and limits: Expanded TCR counts at PT1 were positively correlated with the patch test score.

This specimen consisted of whole blood, obtained in connection with sensitization to the hapten diphenylcyclopropenone (DPC). The V call is TRBV6-1, the J call TRBJ2-7; weak D call: TRBD1 (5 bases). This clonotype originated in a man in his thirties or forties with alopecia areata. Some clones in this sample may be carry-over from other donors' samples. CDR3 nucleotide sequence: TGTGCCGGCAGTAAAGCAGACAGTTCCTACGAGCAGTACGTC. It yields the protein CAGSKADSSYEQYV.